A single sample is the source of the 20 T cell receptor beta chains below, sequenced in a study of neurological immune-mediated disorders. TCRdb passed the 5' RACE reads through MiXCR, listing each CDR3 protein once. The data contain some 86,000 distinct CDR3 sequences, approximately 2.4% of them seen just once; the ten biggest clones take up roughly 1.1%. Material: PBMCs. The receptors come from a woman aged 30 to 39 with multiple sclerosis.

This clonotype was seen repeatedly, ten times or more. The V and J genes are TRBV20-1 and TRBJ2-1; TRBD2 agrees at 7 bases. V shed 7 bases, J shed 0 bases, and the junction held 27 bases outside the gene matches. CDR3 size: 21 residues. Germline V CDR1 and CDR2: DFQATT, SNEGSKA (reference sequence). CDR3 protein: CSVTGTIRGFLRSSSYNEQFF. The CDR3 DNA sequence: TGCAGTGTCACGGGGACTATAAGGGGTTTTTTACGCTCGAGCTCCTACAATGAGCAGTTCTTC.

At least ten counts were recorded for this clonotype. In nucleotides, the CDR3 is TGTGCCACCAGTGACCCGGATTACAATGAGCAGTTCTTC. It is translated as CATSDPDYNEQFF. J is TRBJ2-1 and V is TRBV24-1; D not resolved. Germline loops: CDR1 KGHDR, CDR2 SFDVKD. V gave up 4 bases and J gave up 4 bases, with 7 bases separating them. The CDR3 sequence is 13 residues long.

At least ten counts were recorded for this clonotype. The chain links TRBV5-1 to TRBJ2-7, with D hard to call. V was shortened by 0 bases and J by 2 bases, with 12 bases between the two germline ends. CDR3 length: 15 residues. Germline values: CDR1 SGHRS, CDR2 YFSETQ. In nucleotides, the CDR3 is TGCGCCAGCAGCTTGGGTCAGGCGATAACCTACGAGCAGTACTTC. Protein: CASSLGQAITYEQYF. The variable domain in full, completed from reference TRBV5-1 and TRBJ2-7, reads KAGVTQTPRYLIKTRGQQVTLSCSPISGHRSVSWYQQTPGQGLQFLFEYFSETQRNKGNFPGRFSGRQFSNSRSEMNVSTLELGDSALYLCASSLGQAITYEQYFGPGTRLTVT.

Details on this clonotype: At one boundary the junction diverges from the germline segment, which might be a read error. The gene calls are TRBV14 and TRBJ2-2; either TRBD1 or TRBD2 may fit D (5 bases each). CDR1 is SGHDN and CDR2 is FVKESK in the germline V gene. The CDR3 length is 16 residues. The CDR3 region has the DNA TGTGCCAGCAGCCCAATTAACGATTTTAACACCGGGGCGCTGTTTTTT. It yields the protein CASSPINDFNTGALFF.

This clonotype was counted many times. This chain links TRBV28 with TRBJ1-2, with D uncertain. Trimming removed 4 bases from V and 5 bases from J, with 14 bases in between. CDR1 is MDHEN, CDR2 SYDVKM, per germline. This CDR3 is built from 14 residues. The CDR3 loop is CASSSSLQRYGYTF. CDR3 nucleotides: TGTGCCAGCAGTTCCTCTTTGCAGAGATATGGCTACACCTTC.

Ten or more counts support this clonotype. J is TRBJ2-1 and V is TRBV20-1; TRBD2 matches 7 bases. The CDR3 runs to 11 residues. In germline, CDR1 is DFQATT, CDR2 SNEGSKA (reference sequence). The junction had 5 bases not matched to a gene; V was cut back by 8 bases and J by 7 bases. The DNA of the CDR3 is TGCAGTCCCACGCGGGGGAATGAGCAGTTCTTC. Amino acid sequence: CSPTRGNEQFF.

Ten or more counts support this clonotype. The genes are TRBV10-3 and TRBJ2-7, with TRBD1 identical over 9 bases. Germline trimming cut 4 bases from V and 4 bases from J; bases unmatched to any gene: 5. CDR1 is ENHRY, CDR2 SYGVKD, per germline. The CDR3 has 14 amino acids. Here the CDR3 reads CAISGSGTGYEQYF. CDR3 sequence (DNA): TGTGCCATCAGTGGGAGTGGGACAGGGTACGAGCAGTACTTC.

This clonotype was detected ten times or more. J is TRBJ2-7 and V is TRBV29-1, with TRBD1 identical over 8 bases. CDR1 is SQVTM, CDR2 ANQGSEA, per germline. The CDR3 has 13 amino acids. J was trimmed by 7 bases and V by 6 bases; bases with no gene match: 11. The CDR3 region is CSVQTGAPREQYF. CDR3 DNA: TGCAGCGTCCAGACAGGGGCACCGCGTGAGCAGTACTTC.

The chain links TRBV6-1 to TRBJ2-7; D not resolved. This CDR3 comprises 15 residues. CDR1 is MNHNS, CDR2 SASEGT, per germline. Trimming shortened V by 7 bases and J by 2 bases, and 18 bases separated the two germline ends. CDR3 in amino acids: CASKISTSGTYEQYF. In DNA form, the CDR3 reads TGTGCCAGCAAAATCTCAACGTCTGGGACCTACGAGCAGTACTTC.

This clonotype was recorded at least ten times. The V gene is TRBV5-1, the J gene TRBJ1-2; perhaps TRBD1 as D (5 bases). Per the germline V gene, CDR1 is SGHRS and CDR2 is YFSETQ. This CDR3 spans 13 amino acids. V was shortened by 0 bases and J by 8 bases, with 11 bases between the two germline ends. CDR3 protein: CASSLEGMGGYTF. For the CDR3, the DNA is TGCGCCAGCAGCTTGGAGGGGATGGGCGGCTACACCTTC.

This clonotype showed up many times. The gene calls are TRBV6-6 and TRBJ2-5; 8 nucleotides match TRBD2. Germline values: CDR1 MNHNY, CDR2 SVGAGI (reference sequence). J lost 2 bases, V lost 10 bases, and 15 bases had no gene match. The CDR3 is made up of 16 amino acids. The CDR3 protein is CATLLLTGGGQETQYF. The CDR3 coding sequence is TGTGCCACCCTGCTTCTAACGGGAGGGGGACAAGAGACCCAGTACTTC.

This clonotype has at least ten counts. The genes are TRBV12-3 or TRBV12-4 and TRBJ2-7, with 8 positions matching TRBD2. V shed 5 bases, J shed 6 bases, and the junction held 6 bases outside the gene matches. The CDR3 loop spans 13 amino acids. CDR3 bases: TGTGCCAGCAGTGGTTGGCTAGCGGGCGAGCAGTACTTC. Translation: CASSGWLAGEQYF.

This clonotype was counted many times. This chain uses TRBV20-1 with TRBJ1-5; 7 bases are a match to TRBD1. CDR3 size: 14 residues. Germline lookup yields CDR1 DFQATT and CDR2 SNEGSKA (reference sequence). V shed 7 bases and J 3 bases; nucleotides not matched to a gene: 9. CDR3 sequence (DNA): TGCAGTGTCGACGACAGGGCTTCCAATCAGCCCCAGCATTTT. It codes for CSVDDRASNQPQHF.

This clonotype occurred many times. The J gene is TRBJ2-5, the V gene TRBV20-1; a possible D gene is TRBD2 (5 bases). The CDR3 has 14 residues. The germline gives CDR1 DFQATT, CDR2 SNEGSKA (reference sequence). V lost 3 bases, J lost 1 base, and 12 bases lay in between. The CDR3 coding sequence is TGCAGTGCTAGGGCCGGGGAGCCCCAAGAGACCCAGTACTTC. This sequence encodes CSARAGEPQETQYF.

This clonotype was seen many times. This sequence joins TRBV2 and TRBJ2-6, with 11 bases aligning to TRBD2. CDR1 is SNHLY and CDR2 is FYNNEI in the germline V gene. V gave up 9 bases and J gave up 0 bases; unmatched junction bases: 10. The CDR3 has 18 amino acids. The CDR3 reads CASTPGLAASSGANVLTF. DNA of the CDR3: TGTGCCAGTACACCGGGACTAGCGGCTTCCTCTGGGGCCAACGTCCTGACTTTC. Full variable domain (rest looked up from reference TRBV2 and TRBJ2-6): EPEVTQTPSHQVTQMGQEVILRCVPISNHLYFYWYRQILGQKVEFLVSFYNNEISEKSEIFDDQFSVERPDGSNFTLKIRSTKLEDSAMYFCASTPGLAASSGANVLTFGAGSRLTVL.

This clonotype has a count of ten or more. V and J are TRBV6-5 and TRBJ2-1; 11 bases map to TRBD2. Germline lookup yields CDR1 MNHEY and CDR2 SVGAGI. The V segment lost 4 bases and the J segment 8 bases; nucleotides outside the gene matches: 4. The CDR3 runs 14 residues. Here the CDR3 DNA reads TGTGCCAGCAGTTTAGCGGGAGGGAGGGATGAGCAGTTCTTC. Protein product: CASSLAGGRDEQFF.

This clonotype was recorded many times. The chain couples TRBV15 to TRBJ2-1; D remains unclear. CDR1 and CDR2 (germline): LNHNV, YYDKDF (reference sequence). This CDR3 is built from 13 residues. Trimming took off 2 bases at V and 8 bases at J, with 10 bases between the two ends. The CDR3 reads CATSRHRGDEQFF. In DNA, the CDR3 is TGTGCCACCAGCAGACACCGCGGCGATGAGCAGTTCTTC.

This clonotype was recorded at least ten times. CDR3: CASSSRLRPYEQYF. The CDR3 region has the DNA TGCGCCAGCAGCTCGCGTCTTAGGCCCTACGAGCAGTACTTC. The rearrangement uses TRBV5-1 and TRBJ2-7; no definite D call. Germline assignment: CDR1 SGHRS and CDR2 YFSETQ. This CDR3 comprises 14 residues. V was pared by 3 bases and J by 2 bases, with 12 bases between.

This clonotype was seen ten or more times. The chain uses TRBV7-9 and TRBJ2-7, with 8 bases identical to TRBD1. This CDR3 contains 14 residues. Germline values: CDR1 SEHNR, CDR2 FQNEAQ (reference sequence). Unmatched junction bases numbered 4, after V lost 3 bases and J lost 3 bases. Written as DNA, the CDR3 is TGTGCCAGCAGCTTCGAAGGACAGGGCTACGAGCAGTACTTC. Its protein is CASSFEGQGYEQYF.

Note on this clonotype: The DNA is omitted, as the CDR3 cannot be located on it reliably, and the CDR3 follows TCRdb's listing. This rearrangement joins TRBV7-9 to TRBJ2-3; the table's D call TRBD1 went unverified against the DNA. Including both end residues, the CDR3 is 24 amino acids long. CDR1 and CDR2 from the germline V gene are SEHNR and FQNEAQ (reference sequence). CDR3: CASSFYICSARAPHSGPSTDTQYF.